This T cell receptor beta chain derives from a study of a mutant IDH1 vaccine in newly diagnosed glioma. Only in-frame clones appear in the TCRdb table, and some are missing; sequencing was by immunoSEQ multiplex PCR. This sample yields about 20,000 clones, of which almost 85% are seen a single time; approximately 13% belongs to the top ten. Germline V CDR1 and CDR2: MGHRA, YSYEKL. This CDR3 spans 16 amino acids. V shed 2 bases, J shed 4 bases, and the junction held 4 bases outside the gene matches. On this clone: The antigen is undetermined.

The time point here: week 23, last vaccination. Every vaccination contained 300 ug of the mutant IDH1 20-mer peptide and was paired with topical imiquimod. The TCR originated in a man aged 30-40 years with glioma. This chain joins TRBV4-1 and TRBJ2-3; 12 positions agree with TRBD1. Sequencing used PBMCs, obtained from a glioma patient whose treatment included an IDH1 peptide vaccine. CDR3 DNA: TGCGCCAGCAGCCAATCCGGGACAGGGGGCCCAGATACGCAGTATTTT. Translation: CASSQSGTGGPDTQYF.